This T cell receptor beta chain was sequenced for a study of stem cell transplantation in POMP-related autoinflammatory disease. Repertoires were generated with immunoSEQ multiplex PCR, while TCRdb's copy carries only in-frame clones and drops some. This repertoire shows over 60,000 clones, roughly 90% found once; its top ten account for around 0.72%. This CDR3 has 14 residues. CDR1 is LNHDA, CDR2 SQIVND, per germline (reference sequence). V was shortened by 7 bases and J by 6 bases, with 16 bases between the two germline ends. The J gene is TRBJ1-5, the V gene TRBV19; D call uncertain. The sample here was CD4+ T cells from PBMCs, taken after stem cell transplantation. This clonotype was sampled from a human patient with POMP-related autoinflammation and immune dysregulation (PRAID). Some T cells may arise from the graft donor. The CDR3, as DNA: TGTGCCAGTACCCTCGCCAGAATGGGTCAGCCCCAGCATTTT. It encodes CASTLARMGQPQHF.